Listed below are T cell receptor beta chains from one sample, sequenced in a study of shared clonotypes between healthy human individuals. Sequencing was performed with immunoSEQ multiplex PCR; in TCRdb, only in-frame clones are kept and a portion is missing. Of about 610,000 clones listed, around 96% are singletons. Sequencing was done on a sample of naive CD8+ T cells sorted from blood. These receptors were taken from a woman in her thirties in good health. Both conserved end residues are part of each CDR3. Each record gives: D gene, J gene, CDR3 length, clone size, V gene, CDR3 DNA, CDR3 protein. The D gene is left open where the match is weak. Clone size is stated in some rows and not others, as once, few, many or a class when expanded.

. | TRBJ2-1 | 13 | . | TRBV5-6 | TGTGCCAGCAGCTTGCAGCGTTACAATGAGCAGTTCTTC | CASSLQRYNEQFF
TRBD1 | TRBJ1-2 | 13 | . | TRBV7-9 | TGTGCCAGCAGTTCGACAGGGGGATTGGGCTACACCTTC | CASSSTGGLGYTF
TRBD1 | TRBJ2-3 | 14 | . | TRBV5-6 | TGTGCCAGCAGCCCAGACAGGGGCACAGATACGCAGTATTTT | CASSPDRGTDTQYF
. | TRBJ2-3 | 14 | . | TRBV4-1 | TGCGCCAGCAGCCAAGGGGAAGGAGCAGATACGCAGTATTTT | CASSQGEGADTQYF
. | TRBJ2-2 | 12 | . | TRBV28 | TGTGCCAGCGCCCAGGAAACCGGGGAGCTGTTTTTT | CASAQETGELFF
TRBD2 | TRBJ2-1 | 18 | once | TRBV28 | TGTGCCAGCAGAAATCCCTTCGTGGGCGGGAGCTCCTACAATGAGCAGTTCTTC | CASRNPFVGGSSYNEQFF
. | TRBJ2-5 | 13 | . | TRBV7-7 | TGTGCCAGCAGCTTGAACAGGGCTGAGACCCAGTACTTC | CASSLNRAETQYF
. | TRBJ2-1 | 16 | . | TRBV7-6 | TGTGCCAGCAGCCACGGACCGTGGGGGCTTTTCAATGAGCAGTTCTTC | CASSHGPWGLFNEQFF
TRBD1 | TRBJ2-3 | 15 | . | TRBV6-5 | TGTGCCAGCAGTCCGGGACAGACTAACACAGATACGCAGTATTTT | CASSPGQTNTDTQYF
. | TRBJ2-2 | 16 | . | TRBV6-5 | TGTGCCAGCAGTTACCTCGGGGGGCAGGGGACCGGGGAGCTGTTTTTT | CASSYLGGQGTGELFF
TRBD2 | TRBJ2-2 | 15 | . | TRBV7-9 | TGTGCCAGCAGCTCGCGGACTAGCGGCACCGGGGAGCTGTTTTTT | CASSSRTSGTGELFF
. | TRBJ1-3 | 17 | once | TRBV4-1 | TGCGCCAGCAGCCAAGATCGTTACCGAGACTCTGGAAACACCATATATTTT | CASSQDRYRDSGNTIYF
TRBD2 | TRBJ2-1 | 20 | . | TRBV4-1 | TGCGCCAGCAGCCGTTACAGACTAGCGGGAGGTTTCAGCTCCTACAATGAGCAGTTCTTC | CASSRYRLAGGFSSYNEQFF
. | TRBJ1-4 | 16 | . | TRBV4-1 | TGCGCCAGCAGCCAAGATCGGGGCAGGGAGGGTGAAAAACTGTTTTTT | CASSQDRGREGEKLFF
TRBD2 | TRBJ2-7 | 17 | . | TRBV7-9 | TGTGCCAGCAGCGGGACTAGCGGGAGTGCCGTCTCCTACGAGCAGTACTTC | CASSGTSGSAVSYEQYF
. | TRBJ2-3 | 17 | . | TRBV27 | TGTGCCAGCAGTTTATTGGCAGGGGCGACCCGCACAGATACGCAGTATTTT | CASSLLAGATRTDTQYF
. | TRBJ2-1 | 14 | . | TRBV11-2 | TGTGCCAGCAGCTTAAACGGGAACTACAATGAGCAGTTCTTC | CASSLNGNYNEQFF
. | TRBJ1-5 | 16 | . | TRBV21-1 | TGTGCCAGCAGCAAGTGGGGGCGAAAGGGGGCGAGGCCCCAGCATTTT | CASSKWGRKGARPQHF
. | TRBJ1-2 | 13 | . | TRBV28 | TGTGCCAGCAGGATTGGAGGGGACTATGGCTACACCTTC | CASRIGGDYGYTF
. | TRBJ2-7 | 16 | . | TRBV10-3 | TGTGCCATCAGTGAGTCTCCTATTGGTGCCTCCTACGAGCAGTACTTC | CAISESPIGASYEQYF
. | TRBJ1-2 | 13 | few | TRBV6-5 | TGTGCCAGCAGTTGGACGGCGGGAGATGGCTACACCTTC | CASSWTAGDGYTF
. | TRBJ1-1 | 13 | . | TRBV10-2 | TGCGCCAGCACCGGGGGGGGTACGTCCGAAGCTTTCTTT | CASTGGGTSEAFF
TRBD2 | TRBJ2-1 | 16 | . | TRBV28 | TGTGCCAGCAGCTCAAAAGGACTAGCGGACTACAATGAGCAGTTCTTC | CASSSKGLADYNEQFF
TRBD1 | TRBJ2-1 | 16 | once | TRBV7-9 | TGTGCCAGCAGCGCCCTACCGGGACAGGCCTACAATGAGCAGTTCTTC | CASSALPGQAYNEQFF
TRBD1 | TRBJ2-3 | 15 | . | TRBV9 | TGTGCCAGCAGCGTAGTAGGGACAGACACAGATACGCAGTATTTT | CASSVVGTDTDTQYF
. | TRBJ1-2 | 15 | . | TRBV27 | TGTGCCAGCAGTCCTAAGAGAGAAGCCACCTATGGCTACACCTTC | CASSPKREATYGYTF
TRBD1 | TRBJ2-1 | 14 | . | TRBV19 | TGTGCCAGTCAGTGGCAGGGGGCACACAATGAGCAGTTCTTC | CASQWQGAHNEQFF
. | TRBJ1-1 | 14 | . | TRBV19 | TGTGCCAGTAGTATCAGGGCTCTTAACACTGAAGCTTTCTTT | CASSIRALNTEAFF
. | TRBJ2-7 | 14 | . | TRBV6-5 | TGTGCCAGCAGTTACTCGGAGGGCTCCTACGAGCAGTACTTC | CASSYSEGSYEQYF
TRBD1 | TRBJ2-7 | 17 | . | TRBV7-9 | TGTGCCAGCAGCTTGCACTCCGGGACAGGGTTCCCCTACGAGCAGTACTTC | CASSLHSGTGFPYEQYF
TRBD1 | TRBJ2-2 | 16 | . | TRBV6-4 | TGTGCCAGCAGTGCCGGGACAGGGCTTGGCACCGGGGAGCTGTTTTTT | CASSAGTGLGTGELFF
TRBD1 | TRBJ2-7 | 16 | once | TRBV4-1 | TGCGCCAGCAGCCCGGCAAGGACAGGGGGTTCCTACGAGCAGTACTTC | CASSPARTGGSYEQYF
. | TRBJ2-7 | 15 | . | TRBV28 | TGTGCCAGCAGTTCCCTAGGGGTCAGCTCCTACGAGCAGTACTTC | CASSSLGVSSYEQYF
. | TRBJ2-7 | 13 | . | TRBV5-1 | TGCGCCAGCAGCCTATCAGAGAGCTACGAGCAGTACTTC | CASSLSESYEQYF
. | TRBJ1-1 | 11 | . | TRBV27 | TGTGCCAGCAGTTTATTACCTGAAGCTTTCTTT | CASSLLPEAFF
. | TRBJ2-7 | 18 | . | TRBV7-8 | TGTGCCAGCAGCGGTCGCGTTGTCTCTATACTAGGTATTTACGAGCAGTACTTC | CASSGRVVSILGIYEQYF
TRBD1 | TRBJ1-1 | 13 | . | TRBV19 | TGTGCCACGAGGGACAGCCTGGGCACTGAAGCTTTCTTT | CATRDSLGTEAFF
. | TRBJ2-1 | 15 | once | TRBV13 | TGTGCCAGCAGCTATCTAGCGGCTAGGGGGTATGAGCAGTTCTTC | CASSYLAARGYEQFF
TRBD2 | TRBJ2-7 | 16 | . | TRBV2 | TGTGCCAGCAGGCGACTAGCGGGAGAGGGCTACTACGAGCAGTACTTC | CASRRLAGEGYYEQYF
. | TRBJ2-1 | 11 | . | TRBV28 | TGTGCCAGCAGTTCAGGGAATGAGCAGTTCTTC | CASSSGNEQFF
. | TRBJ1-1 | 13 | . | TRBV28 | TGTGCCAGCCCTAAGGGCATGGCCACTGAAGCTTTCTTT | CASPKGMATEAFF
. | TRBJ1-1 | 18 | . | TRBV11-1 | TGTGCCAGCAGCTGGTCCCTAGCCTGGGGGGAAGGAGGCACTGAAGCTTTCTTT | CASSWSLAWGEGGTEAFF
. | TRBJ2-3 | 12 | . | TRBV27 | TGTGCCACCGGACAGCACACAGATACGCAGTATTTT | CATGQHTDTQYF